Below are 32 T cell receptor beta chains sequenced from a single sample in a study of blood T cell repertoires in COVID-19. Generated by immunoSEQ multiplex PCR, the TCRdb table keeps only in-frame clones and is missing some. The repertoire holds 25,000 to 35,000 clones, about 90% seen once, with about 1.4% in the top ten. Specimen: peripheral blood. Receptors originate from a man between 60 and 70 years old with active COVID-19.

The J gene is TRBJ1-4, the V gene TRBV5-4; no firm D call. Germline values: CDR1 SGHNT, CDR2 YYREEE (reference sequence). CDR3 length equals 14 residues. V dropped 4 bases and J dropped 8 bases, with 15 bases sitting between them. The chain's CDR3 is CASSLASTGEKLFF. DNA of the CDR3: TGTGCCAGCAGCCTGGCAAGCACGGGAGAAAAACTGTTTTTT.

This sequence joins TRBV4-1 and TRBJ1-2, with D unclear. The length of the CDR3 is 13 residues. V lost 4 bases to trimming and J lost 4 bases, with 10 bases between them. Germline loops: CDR1 MGHRA, CDR2 YSYEKL. CDR3 DNA sequence: TGCGCCAGCAGCCGACCGAGGAGCTATGGCTACACCTTC. Protein sequence: CASSRPRSYGYTF.

The gene calls are TRBV18 and TRBJ1-5; 11 nucleotides agree with TRBD1. The CDR3 length is 19 residues. Germline CDR1 reads KGHSH; CDR2 reads LQKENI. Trimming cost V 4 bases and J 2 bases; bases outside gene matches: 13. The CDR3: CASSLRVPGQGEGNQPQHF. The CDR3 DNA sequence: TGTGCCAGCTCACTTAGAGTTCCGGGACAGGGGGAAGGCAATCAGCCCCAGCATTTT.

J is TRBJ1-2 and V is TRBV6-2 or TRBV6-3; TRBD1 matches at 9 bases. The J segment lost 10 bases and the V segment lost 5 bases, leaving 11 bases of the junction unmatched. Germline values: CDR1 MNHEY, CDR2 SVGEGT. The length of the CDR3 is 14 residues. The CDR3 region is CASSLTGGASDYTF. The DNA for the CDR3 is TGTGCCAGCAGTCTTACAGGGGGCGCATCTGACTACACCTTC.

The CDR3 sequence: CASSSVRGRHSPLHF. DNA of the CDR3: TGTGCCAGCAGCTCCGTCCGCGGGAGGCATTCACCCCTCCACTTT. The chain employs TRBV11-2 and TRBJ1-6; D ambiguous. The V end was cut by 4 bases, the J end by 8 bases, with 15 bases between. This CDR3 contains 15 residues. Germline CDR1 is SGHAT and CDR2 is FQNNGV.

The rearrangement uses TRBV4-2 and TRBJ2-2; 10 bases map to TRBD2. The J segment lost 5 bases and the V segment lost 4 bases, leaving 4 bases of the junction unmatched. The germline V gene encodes CDR1 LGHNA and CDR2 YNFKEQ. The CDR3 spans 15 residues. DNA of the CDR3: TGTGCCAGCAGCCCCAGGACTAGCGGAACCGGGGAGCTGTTTTTT. Translated, it gives CASSPRTSGTGELFF.

This clone was seen just once. This chain joins TRBV7-3 and TRBJ1-6; TRBD1 might be the D (6 bases). Germline CDR1 is SGHTA and CDR2 is FQGTGA. The V gene lost 5 bases and the J gene lost 7 bases, with 12 bases spanning the gap. CDR3 length: 14 residues. The CDR3 loop is CASSPQGTNSPLHF. CDR3 nucleotides: TGTGCCAGCAGCCCCCAGGGGACGAATTCACCCCTCCACTTT.

The chain recombines TRBV10-3 with TRBJ1-6, with D unclear. Germline V gives CDR1 ENHRY, CDR2 SYGVKD. The CDR3 totals 15 residues. The V end lost 6 bases, the J end lost 3 bases, and 12 bases lay between the germline ends. CDR3 sequence reads: CAISPAGSYNSPLHF. The CDR3 DNA reads TGTGCCATCAGCCCCGCAGGCAGCTATAATTCACCCCTCCACTTT.

The chain recombines TRBV7-2 with TRBJ1-1, with D perhaps matching TRBD1 (5 bases). The CDR3 runs 14 residues. Trimming cost V 3 bases and J 2 bases, with 10 bases left between them. Per the germline V gene, CDR1 is SGHTA and CDR2 is FQGNSA. CDR3 bases: TGTGCCAGCAGCTTTAGGGGCAGCAACACTGAAGCTTTCTTT. It encodes CASSFRGSNTEAFF.

This rearrangement joins TRBV16 to TRBJ1-1; TRBD1 aligns across 7 bases. This CDR3 region has 14 residues. Germline CDR1 KGHSY, CDR2 FQNENV. The ends lost 4 bases at V and 0 bases at J; junction bases unmatched: 2. CDR3 protein: CASSPTGMNTEAFF. In DNA form, the CDR3 reads TGTGCCAGCAGCCCGACAGGGATGAACACTGAAGCTTTCTTT. Based on the CDR3 plus reference TRBV16 and TRBJ1-1, the full variable domain is GEEVAQTPKHLVRGEGQKAKLYCAPIKGHSYVFWYQQVLKNEFKFLISFQNENVFDETGMPKERFSAKCLPNSPCSLEIQATKLEDSAVYFCASSPTGMNTEAFFGQGTRLTVV.

The J gene is TRBJ1-3, the V gene TRBV4-2; D is uncertain. The germline V gene has CDR1 LGHNA and CDR2 YNFKEQ. V lost 2 bases, J lost 0 bases, and 8 bases lay in between. The CDR3 is 15 residues long. The CDR3 nucleotides read TGTGCCAGCAGCCAACCGGGTCTCTCTGGAAACACCATATATTTT. It translates to CASSQPGLSGNTIYF.

This rearrangement joins TRBV7-2 to TRBJ1-1, with D tentatively TRBD1 (6 bases). Germline loops: CDR1 SGHTA, CDR2 FQGNSA. This CDR3 comprises 13 residues. V lost 7 bases, J lost 3 bases, and 12 bases lay in between. The CDR3 nucleotides are TGTGCCAGCATCACAGACAGGCACACTGAAGCTTTCTTT. Its translation is CASITDRHTEAFF.

V is TRBV11-2 and J is TRBJ2-1; unclear D gene. The germline gives CDR1 SGHAT, CDR2 FQNNGV. V was trimmed by 0 bases and J by 8 bases, leaving 8 bases between them. This CDR3 has 13 amino acids. The CDR3 region has the DNA TGTGCCAGCAGCTTAGATCCCTCCGATGAGCAGTTCTTC. Its protein is CASSLDPSDEQFF.

V is TRBV12-5 and J is TRBJ2-3; the match to TRBD2 covers 14 bases. The V and J ends lost 4 bases and 6 bases, in that order; junction bases with no gene match: 6. Germline V gene sequence: CDR1 LGHNT, CDR2 FRNRAP. The CDR3 has 16 amino acids. The CDR3 is CASGSGLAGGGDTQYF. Written as DNA, the CDR3 is TGTGCTAGTGGTTCCGGACTAGCGGGGGGAGGGGATACGCAGTATTTT.

The rearrangement joins TRBV12-5 to TRBJ1-2; D unclear. The CDR3 contains 13 residues. V shed 5 bases and J shed 8 bases, with 15 bases lying between them. The V gene's germline CDR1 is LGHNT and CDR2 FRNRAP. CDR3 amino acids: CASGPRVSRGYTF. The CDR3 region has the DNA TGTGCTAGTGGTCCGAGGGTGTCGCGAGGCTACACCTTC.

This clone occurred once. This chain uses TRBV4-3 with TRBJ2-5; tentative D call: TRBD2 (7 bases). Germline assignment: CDR1 LGHNA and CDR2 YSLEER. This CDR3 comprises 15 residues. The V and J ends lost 0 bases and 5 bases respectively, with 13 bases between them. CDR3 loop: CASSQDRGGWETQYF. The CDR3 region has the DNA TGCGCCAGCAGCCAAGATCGCGGGGGCTGGGAGACCCAGTACTTC.

The rearrangement joins TRBV29-1 to TRBJ2-3; 10 bases align to TRBD1. Germline CDR1 and CDR2: SQVTM and ANQGSEA. V lost 4 bases to trimming and J lost 5 bases; unmatched junction nucleotides: 6. The CDR3 sequence is 14 residues long. CDR3 loop: CSVGDRGGIDTQYF. CDR3 DNA sequence: TGCAGCGTTGGGGACAGGGGAGGGATAGATACGCAGTATTTT.

DNA of the CDR3: TGTGCCAGCAGCGTAAGCCCCGCTATCCAAGAGACCCAGTACTTC. Protein sequence: CASSVSPAIQETQYF. The chain combines TRBV9 with TRBJ2-5, with no clear D. The germline V gene encodes CDR1 SGDLS and CDR2 YYNGEE. The CDR3 is 15 amino acids. Trimming pared 1 base from V and 1 base from J, leaving 11 bases between. Full variable domain (remainder filled in from reference TRBV9 and TRBJ2-5): DSGVTQTPKHLITATGQRVTLRCSPRSGDLSVYWYQQSLDQGLQFLIQYYNGEERAKGNILERFSAQQFPDLHSELNLSSLELGDSALYFCASSVSPAIQETQYFGPGTRLLVL.

The rearrangement links TRBV9 to TRBJ2-2; TRBD1 matches 8 bases. CDR3 length: 14 amino acids. With 6 bases clipped from V and 5 bases from J, the junction kept 6 bases outside the gene matches. Germline V gene sequence: CDR1 SGDLS, CDR2 YYNGEE. This CDR3 reads CASNQGAGTGELFF. CDR3 in DNA: TGTGCCAGCAACCAGGGGGCCGGGACCGGGGAGCTGTTTTTT.

This chain joins TRBV21-1 and TRBJ2-5; the DNA was not used to check the table's D call, TRBD1. TRBV21-1 is a recognized pseudogene. The CDR3 has 16 residues. Here the CDR3 DNA reads TGTGCCAGCAGCAAAGGTCGGGACAGGGGGCGGGAGACCCAGTACTTC. It translates to CASSKGRDRGRETQYF.

The chain combines TRBV19 with TRBJ1-1; the D is unclear. CDR1 LNHDA and CDR2 SQIVND come from the germline V gene (reference sequence). V lost 1 base, J lost 3 bases, and 9 bases lay in between. The CDR3 runs to 14 residues. This CDR3 reads CASSIGPGDTEAFF. The DNA of the CDR3 is TGTGCCAGTAGTATAGGTCCCGGGGACACTGAAGCTTTCTTT. The whole variable domain, remainder taken from reference TRBV19 and TRBJ1-1, is DGGITQSPKYLFRKEGQNVTLSCEQNLNHDAMYWYRQDPGQGLRLIYYSQIVNDFQKGDIAEGYSVSREKKESFPLTVTSAQKNPTAFYLCASSIGPGDTEAFFGQGTRLTVV.

The chain carries TRBV6-6 and TRBJ2-7; possible D gene TRBD1, 6 bases. Per the germline V gene, CDR1 is MNHNY and CDR2 is SVGAGI (reference sequence). Trimming stripped 0 bases from V and 2 bases from J, with 8 bases between. The CDR3 totals 14 residues. The CDR3 region is CASSYSQGTYEQYF. Written as DNA, the CDR3 is TGTGCCAGCAGTTACTCGCAGGGGACCTACGAGCAGTACTTC.

This chain joins TRBV5-1 and TRBJ1-4; the D is unclear. Germline V gives CDR1 SGHRS, CDR2 YFSETQ. The length of the CDR3 is 12 residues. Trimming removed 0 bases from V and 6 bases from J, with 3 bases in between. CDR3: CASSLDYEKLFF. The DNA of the CDR3 is TGCGCCAGCAGCTTGGACTATGAAAAACTGTTTTTT.

This clone was recorded a few times. The chain combines TRBV6-5 with TRBJ1-2; 7 bases match TRBD1. With V trimmed by 6 bases and J by 2 bases, 6 bases remained unmatched. Germline values: CDR1 MNHEY, CDR2 SVGAGI. The CDR3 totals 14 residues. The CDR3 DNA follows: TGTGCCAGCAGGGCCCAACAGGGGAACTATGGCTACACCTTC. It specifies CASRAQQGNYGYTF.

This clone has only one observation. The chain has TRBV6-5 and TRBJ2-1, with TRBD1 identical over 8 bases. The CDR3 is 16 amino acids. Per germline, CDR1 MNHEY and CDR2 SVGAGI. The V segment lost 6 bases and the J segment 5 bases; nucleotides outside the gene matches: 12. The CDR3 reads CASSYDGAGGNNEQFF. In DNA, the CDR3 is TGTGCCAGCAGCTACGACGGGGCAGGGGGCAACAATGAGCAGTTCTTC.

This chain links TRBV10-2 with TRBJ1-1; 8 bases fit TRBD1. The CDR3 extends over 15 amino acids. The V gene end was trimmed by 5 bases and the J gene end by 3 bases; junction bases not matched to a gene: 8. The V gene's germline CDR1 is WSHSY and CDR2 SAAADI. The CDR3 spells CASSIDRGRDTEAFF. CDR3 nucleotide sequence: TGCGCCAGCAGTATCGACAGGGGTAGGGACACTGAAGCTTTCTTT.

This sequence joins TRBV28 and TRBJ2-7, with unresolved D. The V end lost 4 bases, the J end lost 0 bases, and 10 bases lay between the germline ends. The germline CDR1 and CDR2 sequences are MDHEN and SYDVKM. CDR3 length equals 14 residues. For the CDR3, the DNA is TGTGCCAGCAGTTCCCCGGGTAGCTCCTACGAGCAGTACTTC. Translated, it gives CASSSPGSSYEQYF.

The V gene is TRBV19, the J gene TRBJ2-1; 11 nucleotides match TRBD1. This CDR3 spans 17 amino acids. The V and J ends lost 5 bases and 6 bases, in that order; junction bases with no gene match: 12. Germline lookup yields CDR1 LNHDA and CDR2 SQIVND (reference sequence). The CDR3 DNA reads as TGTGCCAGTAGTGAGGGGACAGGGGGAGGGGGACGCAATGAGCAGTTCTTC. Amino acid sequence: CASSEGTGGGGRNEQFF.

The V and J genes are TRBV19 and TRBJ1-6; 10 bases align to TRBD1. Germline V gene lookup returns CDR1 LNHDA and CDR2 SQIVND (reference sequence). The CDR3 spans 16 residues. The V and J ends lost 6 bases and 6 bases, in that order; junction bases with no gene match: 8. CDR3 bases: TGTGCCAGTAGCTTGACAGGGGGCACCTCTAATTCACCCCTCCACTTT. Amino acid sequence: CASSLTGGTSNSPLHF.

This clone occurred once. This chain links TRBV11-3 with TRBJ2-3; 7 nucleotides align to TRBD1. Per germline, CDR1 SGHNT and CDR2 YENEEA. CDR3 length equals 13 residues. Germline trimming cut 5 bases from V and 6 bases from J; bases unmatched to any gene: 5. CDR3 coding DNA: TGTGCCAGCAGCCCACAGGGGACCGATACGCAGTATTTT. Translated, it gives CASSPQGTDTQYF.

The rearrangement uses TRBV6-2 or TRBV6-3 and TRBJ1-1, with 9 positions matching TRBD1. With 4 bases clipped from V and 3 bases from J, the junction kept 6 bases outside the gene matches. CDR1 and CDR2 (germline): MNHEY, SVGEGT. There are 15 residues in the CDR3. The CDR3 sequence is CASSWGQGGHTEAFF. CDR3 DNA sequence: TGTGCCAGCAGTTGGGGACAGGGAGGCCACACTGAAGCTTTCTTT.

The chain carries TRBV19 and TRBJ1-4; possibly TRBD1 for D (5 bases). Germline-derived CDR1 and CDR2 are LNHDA and SQIVND (reference sequence). V lost 5 bases and J lost 2, with 9 bases in between. This CDR3 has 14 residues. CDR3 bases: TGTGCCAGTAGTCGGAGGGGTACTAATGAAAAACTGTTTTTT. It encodes CASSRRGTNEKLFF.